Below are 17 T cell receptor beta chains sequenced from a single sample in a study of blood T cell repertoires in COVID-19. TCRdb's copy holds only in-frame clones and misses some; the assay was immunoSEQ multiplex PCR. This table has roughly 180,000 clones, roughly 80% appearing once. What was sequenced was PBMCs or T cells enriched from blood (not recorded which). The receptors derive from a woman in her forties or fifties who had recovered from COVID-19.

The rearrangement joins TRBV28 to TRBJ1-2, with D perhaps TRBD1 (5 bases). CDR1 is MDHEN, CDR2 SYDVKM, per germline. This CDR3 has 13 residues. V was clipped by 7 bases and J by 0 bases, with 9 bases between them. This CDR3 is CASTGGANYGYTF. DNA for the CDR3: TGTGCCAGCACCGGGGGAGCTAACTATGGCTACACCTTC.

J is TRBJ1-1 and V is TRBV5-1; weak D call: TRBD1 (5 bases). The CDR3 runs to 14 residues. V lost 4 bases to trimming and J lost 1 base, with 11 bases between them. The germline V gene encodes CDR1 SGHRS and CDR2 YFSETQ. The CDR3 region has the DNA TGCGCCAGCAGCAAATCCGGGGGGAACACTGAAGCTTTCTTT. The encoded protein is CASSKSGGNTEAFF.

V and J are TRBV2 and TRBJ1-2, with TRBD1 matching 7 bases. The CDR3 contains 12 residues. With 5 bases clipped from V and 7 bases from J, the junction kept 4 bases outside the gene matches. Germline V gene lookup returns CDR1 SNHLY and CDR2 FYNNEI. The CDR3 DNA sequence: TGTGCCAGCAGTCCTGACAGGGCTGGCTACACCTTC. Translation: CASSPDRAGYTF.

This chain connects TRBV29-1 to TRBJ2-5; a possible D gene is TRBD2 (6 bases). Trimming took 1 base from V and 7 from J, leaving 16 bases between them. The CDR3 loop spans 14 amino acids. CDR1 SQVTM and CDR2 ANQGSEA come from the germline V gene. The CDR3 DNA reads TGCAGCGTTGAAGCCTCCGCGGGGAAGGGGACCCAGTACTTC. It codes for CSVEASAGKGTQYF.

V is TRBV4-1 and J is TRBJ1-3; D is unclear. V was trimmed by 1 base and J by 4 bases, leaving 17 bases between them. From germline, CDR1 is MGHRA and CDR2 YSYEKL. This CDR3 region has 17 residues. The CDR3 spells CASSQGSSYRVGNTIYF. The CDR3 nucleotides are TGCGCCAGCAGCCAAGGGTCGTCTTACAGAGTGGGAAACACCATATATTTT.

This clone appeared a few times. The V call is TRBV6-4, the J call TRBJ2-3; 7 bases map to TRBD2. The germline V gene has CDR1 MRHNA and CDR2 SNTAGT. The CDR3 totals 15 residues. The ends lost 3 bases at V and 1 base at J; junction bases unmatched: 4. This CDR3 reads CASSETSGGTDTQYF. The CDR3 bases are TGTGCCAGCAGTGAAACGAGCGGGGGCACAGATACGCAGTATTTT.

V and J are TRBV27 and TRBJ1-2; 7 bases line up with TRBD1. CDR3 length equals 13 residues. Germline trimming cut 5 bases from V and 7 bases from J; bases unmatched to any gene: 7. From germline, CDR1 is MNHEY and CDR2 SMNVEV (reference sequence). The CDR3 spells CASSVTGSSGYTF. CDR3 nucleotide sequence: TGTGCCAGCAGTGTGACAGGGTCGAGTGGCTACACCTTC.

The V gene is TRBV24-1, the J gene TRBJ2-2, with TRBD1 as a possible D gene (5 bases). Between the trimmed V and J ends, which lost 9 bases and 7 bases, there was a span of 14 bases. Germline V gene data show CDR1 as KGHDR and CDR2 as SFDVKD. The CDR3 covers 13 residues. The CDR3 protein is CATGENQGGELFF. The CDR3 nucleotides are TGTGCCACCGGGGAAAACCAGGGCGGGGAGCTGTTTTTT.

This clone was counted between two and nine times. CDR3 coding DNA: TGTGCCTGGAGTGTGGGCAGCAATCAGCCCCAGCATTTT. Amino acids: CAWSVGSNQPQHF. The V call is TRBV30, the J call TRBJ1-5; the D is unclear. The CDR3 has 13 residues. CDR1 and CDR2 from the germline V gene are GTSNPN and SVGIG (reference sequence). The ends were cut back, 0 bases at V and 1 base at J, with 4 bases in the middle.

DNA of the CDR3: TGCGCCAGCAGCCAATATCACAGTGGCTCTGGGGCCAACGTCCTGACTTTC. Its protein is CASSQYHSGSGANVLTF. V and J are TRBV4-1 and TRBJ2-6, with D unresolved. With 2 bases removed from V and 0 bases from J, the gap between germline ends came to 11 bases. CDR3 size: 17 residues. Germline V CDR1 and CDR2: MGHRA, YSYEKL.

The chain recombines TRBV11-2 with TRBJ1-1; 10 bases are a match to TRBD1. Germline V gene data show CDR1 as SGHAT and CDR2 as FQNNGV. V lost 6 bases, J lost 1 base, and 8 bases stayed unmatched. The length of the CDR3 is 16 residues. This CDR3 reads CASSFGQGDWNTEAFF. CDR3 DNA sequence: TGTGCCAGCAGTTTCGGACAGGGGGACTGGAACACTGAAGCTTTCTTT.

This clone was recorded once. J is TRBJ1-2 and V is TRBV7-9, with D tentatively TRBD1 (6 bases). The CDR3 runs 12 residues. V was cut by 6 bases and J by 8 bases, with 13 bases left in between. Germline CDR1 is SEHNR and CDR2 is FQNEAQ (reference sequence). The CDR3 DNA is TGTGCCAGCAGGGGGGACATTGGAGGCTACACCTTC. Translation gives CASRGDIGGYTF.

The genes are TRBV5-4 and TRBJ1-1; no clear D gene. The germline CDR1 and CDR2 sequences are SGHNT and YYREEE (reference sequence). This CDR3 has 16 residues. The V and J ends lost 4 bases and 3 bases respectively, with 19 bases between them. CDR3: CASSHQGLAWDTEAFF. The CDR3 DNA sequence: TGTGCCAGCAGCCATCAAGGGTTAGCGTGGGACACTGAAGCTTTCTTT.

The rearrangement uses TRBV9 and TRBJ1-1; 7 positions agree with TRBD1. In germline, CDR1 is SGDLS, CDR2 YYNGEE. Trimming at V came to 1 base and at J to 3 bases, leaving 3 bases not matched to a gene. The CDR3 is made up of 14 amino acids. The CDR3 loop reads CASSVKGADTEAFF. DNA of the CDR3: TGTGCCAGCAGCGTAAAGGGGGCTGACACTGAAGCTTTCTTT.

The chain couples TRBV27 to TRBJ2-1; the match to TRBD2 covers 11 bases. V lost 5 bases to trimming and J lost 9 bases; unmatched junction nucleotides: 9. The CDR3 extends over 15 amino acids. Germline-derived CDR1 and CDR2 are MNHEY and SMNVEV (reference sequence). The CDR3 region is CASSKTSGRGGEQFF. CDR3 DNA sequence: TGTGCCAGCAGTAAAACTAGCGGGAGAGGGGGTGAGCAGTTCTTC.

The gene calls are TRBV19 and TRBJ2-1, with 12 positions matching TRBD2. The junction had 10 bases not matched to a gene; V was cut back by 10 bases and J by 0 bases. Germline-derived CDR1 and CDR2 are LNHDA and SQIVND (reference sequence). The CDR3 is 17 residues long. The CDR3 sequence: CATLGRTSGTSYNEQFF. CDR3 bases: TGTGCCACCCTCGGACGGACTAGCGGGACCTCCTACAATGAGCAGTTCTTC. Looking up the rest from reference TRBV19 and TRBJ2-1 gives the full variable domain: DGGITQSPKYLFRKEGQNVTLSCEQNLNHDAMYWYRQDPGQGLRLIYYSQIVNDFQKGDIAEGYSVSREKKESFPLTVTSAQKNPTAFYLCATLGRTSGTSYNEQFFGPGTRLTVL.

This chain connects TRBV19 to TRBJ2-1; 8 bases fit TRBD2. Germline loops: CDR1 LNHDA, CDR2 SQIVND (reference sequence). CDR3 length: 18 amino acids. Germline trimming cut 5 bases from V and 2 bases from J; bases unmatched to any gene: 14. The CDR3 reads CASSPLRLTSGTYNEQFF. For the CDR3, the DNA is TGTGCCAGTAGTCCCCTCCGATTAACTAGCGGTACCTACAATGAGCAGTTCTTC.